The next 7 T cell receptor beta chains were all read from a single sample in a study of T cell repertoires in ileal Crohn's disease. Here immunoSEQ multiplex PCR was the method, and the copy in TCRdb shows in-frame clones only, minus some. The table lists about 8,200 clones, roughly 80% of them singletons, with 6.5% to 9% in the top ten. Material for sequencing was ileal tissue. The source of these receptors is an adult with Crohn's disease.

The gene calls are TRBV29-1 and TRBJ1-2; 7 nucleotides match TRBD1. The CDR3 extends over 15 amino acids. Looked up from germline, CDR1 is SQVTM and CDR2 is ANQGSEA. The J segment lost 5 bases and the V segment lost 4 bases, leaving 13 bases of the junction unmatched. This chain's CDR3 is CSVVGHKTGRYGYTF. CDR3 nucleotides: TGCAGCGTTGTAGGCCACAAGACAGGGCGGTATGGCTACACCTTC. Full variable domain (outside the CDR3, taken from reference TRBV29-1 and TRBJ1-2): SAVISQKPSRDICQRGTSLTIQCQVDSQVTMMFWYRQQPGQSLTLIATANQGSEATYESGFVIDKFPISRPNLTFSTLTVSNMSPEDSSIYLCSVVGHKTGRYGYTFGSGTRLTVV.

The chain joins TRBV19 to TRBJ1-1; D is undetermined. From germline, CDR1 is LNHDA and CDR2 SQIVND (reference sequence). The CDR3 runs 13 residues. V lost 4 bases and J 5 bases, leaving 11 bases between the germline ends. The CDR3 DNA sequence: TGTGCCAGTAGTAGGGCCAGAGGGACTGAAGCTTTCTTT. This gives the protein CASSRARGTEAFF. The entire variable domain, with the rest obtained from reference TRBV19 and TRBJ1-1, is as follows: DGGITQSPKYLFRKEGQNVTLSCEQNLNHDAMYWYRQDPGQGLRLIYYSQIVNDFQKGDIAEGYSVSREKKESFPLTVTSAQKNPTAFYLCASSRARGTEAFFGQGTRLTVV.

CDR3 bases: TGTGCCAGCAGCGTAAAGGGAAACGGGGGCGGGGAGCTGTTTTTT. Translated, it gives CASSVKGNGGGELFF. The chain combines TRBV9 with TRBJ2-2, with D perhaps matching TRBD2 (6 bases). Germline-derived CDR1 and CDR2 are SGDLS and YYNGEE. This CDR3 spans 15 amino acids. The V and J ends lost 1 base and 7 bases respectively, with 14 bases between them.

CDR3 DNA: TGCGCCAGCAGCCTTGACAGGGGAGGAGGGTACAATGAGCAGTTCTTC. Translation: CASSLDRGGGYNEQFF. J is TRBJ2-1 and V is TRBV5-1; 8 positions match TRBD1. Germline V gives CDR1 SGHRS, CDR2 YFSETQ. The V segment lost 4 bases and the J segment 4 bases; nucleotides outside the gene matches: 10. CDR3 length equals 16 residues.

This clone has only a few counts. The identical CDR3 is also encoded by other nucleotide sequences in the sample. The chain carries TRBV4-3 and TRBJ2-7; 7 positions match TRBD1. Trimming took 0 bases from V and 1 from J; bases not matched to a gene: 6. The CDR3 runs to 16 residues. Germline V gives CDR1 LGHNA, CDR2 YSLEER. As DNA, the CDR3 is TGCGCCAGCAGCCAAGATCTCGCGACAGGGTCCTACGAGCAGTACTTC. This translates into CASSQDLATGSYEQYF.

The chain combines TRBV4-1 with TRBJ2-5; 9 bases line up with TRBD2. J gave up 9 bases and V 1 base, and 9 bases lay outside the gene matches. The CDR3 is 15 amino acids. CDR1 is MGHRA, CDR2 YSYEKL, per germline. The CDR3: CASSQVGAGGPAQYF. CDR3 nucleotides: TGCGCCAGCAGCCAAGTAGGGGCGGGGGGGCCGGCCCAGTACTTC.

V is TRBV27 and J is TRBJ2-7; 9 bases are a match to TRBD1. CDR1 and CDR2 from the germline V gene are MNHEY and SMNVEV (reference sequence). Trimming at V came to 2 bases and at J to 3 bases, leaving 5 bases not matched to a gene. The CDR3 consists of 15 residues. Written as DNA, the CDR3 is TGTGCCAGCAGTTTAATGGGGACAGGGATCTACGAGCAGTACTTC. Amino acid sequence: CASSLMGTGIYEQYF.